This T cell receptor beta chain emerged from a study of response to subunit inactivated influenza vaccine. A few counts support this clonotype. The antigen remains unidentified. CDR3 size: 13 residues. V was shortened by 5 bases and J by 8 bases, with 13 bases between the two germline ends. Germline-derived CDR1 and CDR2 are MNHNY and SVGAGI (reference sequence). TCRdb re-called the RT-PCR reads with MiXCR, one entry per CDR3 protein. The sample lists roughly 760,000 distinct CDR3 sequences, approximately 21% seen once, with roughly 10% in the top ten. Study conclusions and caveats: The authors proposed limited new T cell recruitment per seasonal influenza vaccination.

The TCR sequence derives from a man in his fifties who received an inactivated influenza vaccine. The sequencing here drew on PBMCs from blood, taken more than 4 days after vaccination. V gene TRBV6-6 combines with J gene TRBJ2-4; tentatively, D is TRBD1 or TRBD2 (5 bases each). CDR3 protein: CASSKSLGDIQYF. The DNA of the CDR3 is TGTGCCAGCAGTAAGTCCCTGGGGGACATTCAGTACTTC.